This T cell receptor (beta chain) appears in the sequencing data of a study of blood T cell repertoires in COVID-19. CDR1 and CDR2 (germline): MDHEN, SYDVKM. The V segment lost 6 bases and the J segment 7 bases; nucleotides outside the gene matches: 9. There are 15 residues in the CDR3. Participants were aged roughly 18 to 89 years from approximately 25 US areas. Recovered participants had two consecutive negative NP/OP PCR tests, healthcare professional clearance, or symptom resolution. Study processing details: Amplification from reference gene primers served as the basis for estimated nucleated cell counts. Produced via immunoSEQ multiplex PCR; TCRdb's table is partial and in-frame only. The V and J calls and clone size come from that table; D and trimming were worked out from the DNA. The sample yields 130,000 to 150,000 clones, just under 85% seen once.

This clonotype was sampled from a man in his fifties who had recovered from COVID-19. V and J are TRBV28 and TRBJ1-6, with 7 positions matching TRBD1. Sequencing was done on a sample of PBMCs or T cells enriched from blood (not recorded which). The CDR3 DNA follows: TGTGCCAGCAGGCCTCACGGGGGACAGAATTCACCCCTCCACTTT. Protein sequence: CASRPHGGQNSPLHF.